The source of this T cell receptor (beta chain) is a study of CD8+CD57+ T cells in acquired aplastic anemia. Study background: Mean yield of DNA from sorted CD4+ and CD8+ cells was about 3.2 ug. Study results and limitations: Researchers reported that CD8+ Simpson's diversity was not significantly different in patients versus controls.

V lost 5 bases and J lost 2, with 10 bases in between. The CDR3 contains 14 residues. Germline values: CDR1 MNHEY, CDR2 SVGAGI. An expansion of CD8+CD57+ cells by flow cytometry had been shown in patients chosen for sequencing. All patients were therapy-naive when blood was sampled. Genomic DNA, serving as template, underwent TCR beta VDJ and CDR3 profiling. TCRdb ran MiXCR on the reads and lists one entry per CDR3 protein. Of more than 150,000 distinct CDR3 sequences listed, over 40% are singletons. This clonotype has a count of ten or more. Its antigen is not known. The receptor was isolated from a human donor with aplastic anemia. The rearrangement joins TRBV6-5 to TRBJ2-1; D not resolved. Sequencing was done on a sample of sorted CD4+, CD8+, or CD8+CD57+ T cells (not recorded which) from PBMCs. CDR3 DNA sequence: TGTGCCAGCAGTATCGGGTATCCCTACAATGAGCAGTTCTTC. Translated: CASSIGYPYNEQFF.